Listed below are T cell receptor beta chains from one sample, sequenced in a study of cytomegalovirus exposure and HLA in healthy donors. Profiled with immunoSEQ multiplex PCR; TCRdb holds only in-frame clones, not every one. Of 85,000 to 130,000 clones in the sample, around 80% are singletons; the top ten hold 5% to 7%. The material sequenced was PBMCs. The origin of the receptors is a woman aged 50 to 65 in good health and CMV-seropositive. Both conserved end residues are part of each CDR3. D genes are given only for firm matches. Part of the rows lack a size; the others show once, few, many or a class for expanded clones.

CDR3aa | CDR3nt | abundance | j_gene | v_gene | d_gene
CASSPGAPGTGELFF | TGTGCCAGCTCACCAGGGGCGCCTGGCACCGGGGAGCTGTTTTTT | - | TRBJ2-2 | TRBV18 | -
CSSSLQAGAGGLYEQYF | TGTTCCAGCAGCTTACAAGCCGGAGCGGGGGGGCTCTACGAGCAGTACTTC | once | TRBJ2-7 | TRBV7-9 | TRBD2
CASSLFLSSYNSPLHF | TGTGCCAGCAGTTTATTTCTGAGCTCCTATAATTCACCCCTCCACTTT | - | TRBJ1-6 | TRBV28 | -
CASSLVPSGGAFF | TGTGCCAGCAGCTTAGTACCCTCGGGAGGCGCTTTCTTT | - | TRBJ1-1 | TRBV7-2 | -
CASRLVGYEQYF | TGTGCCAGCAGGTTAGTCGGCTACGAGCAGTACTTC | - | TRBJ2-7 | TRBV28 | -
CASIGPRRDQYGYTF | TGTGCCAGTATCGGGCCACGGAGGGACCAATATGGCTACACCTTC | - | TRBJ1-2 | TRBV19 | -
CASSLIDSLGETQYF | TGCGCCAGCAGCTTGATTGACAGTCTTGGGGAGACCCAGTACTTC | - | TRBJ2-5 | TRBV5-1 | -
CASSPRTGNYGYTF | TGTGCCAGCTCACCACGCACAGGGAACTATGGCTACACCTTC | - | TRBJ1-2 | TRBV18 | -
CASSTDFQETQYF | TGTGCTAGCAGCACGGACTTCCAAGAGACCCAGTACTTC | - | TRBJ2-5 | TRBV7-7 | -
CAISDLGAGGNYEQYF | TGTGCCATCAGTGATTTGGGAGCAGGAGGCAATTACGAGCAGTACTTC | - | TRBJ2-7 | TRBV10-3 | -
CAGGAQLGNGYTF | TGTGCCGGCGGGGCCCAACTCGGGAATGGCTACACCTTC | - | TRBJ1-2 | TRBV5-4 | -
CASHRDLNTGELFF | TGTGCCAGTCACAGGGACCTAAACACCGGGGAGCTGTTTTTT | - | TRBJ2-2 | TRBV19 | -
CASSLGQGIINQPQHF | TGTGCCAGCAGCTTAGGACAGGGAATAATCAATCAGCCCCAGCATTTT | - | TRBJ1-5 | TRBV5-8 | TRBD1
CSVQGGYGYTF | TGCAGCGTGCAGGGGGGCTATGGCTACACCTTC | - | TRBJ1-2 | TRBV29-1 | TRBD1
CASSEATAQGSNYGYTF | TGTGCCAGCAGTGAAGCTACTGCCCAGGGGTCTAACTATGGCTACACCTTC | - | TRBJ1-2 | TRBV6-1 | -
CASSQLARDEQFF | TGTGCCAGCAGCCAACTAGCGCGAGATGAGCAGTTCTTC | - | TRBJ2-1 | TRBV14 | -
CAWSVWRTSGGENIQYF | TGTGCCTGGAGTGTATGGAGGACTAGCGGAGGGGAAAACATTCAGTACTTC | once | TRBJ2-4 | TRBV30 | TRBD2
CASSLDPSGGGNTIYF | TGCGCCAGCAGCCTAGACCCCTCGGGAGGAGGAAACACCATATATTTT | - | TRBJ1-3 | TRBV5-1 | -
CASSEVGQVQPQHF | TGTGCCAGCAGTGAAGTGGGACAGGTTCAGCCCCAGCATTTT | - | TRBJ1-5 | TRBV6-5 | TRBD1
CSLPGTGGTDTQYF | TGCAGCCTCCCCGGGACAGGGGGCACAGATACGCAGTATTTT | - | TRBJ2-3 | TRBV29-1 | TRBD1
CASQDSLLHGYTF | TGTGCCAGCCAGGACAGCCTCTTGCATGGCTACACCTTC | - | TRBJ1-2 | TRBV2 | -
CASSPQGATGNTIYF | TGTGCCAGCAGTCCCCAGGGGGCGACTGGAAACACCATATATTTT | - | TRBJ1-3 | TRBV2 | TRBD1
CASSFARRAKNIQYF | TGTGCCAGCAGTTTTGCCCGGAGAGCCAAAAACATTCAGTACTTC | few | TRBJ2-4 | TRBV28 | -
CASSLGVGQESSYEQYF | TGCGCCAGCAGCTTAGGGGTCGGGCAGGAGAGCTCCTACGAGCAGTACTTC | - | TRBJ2-7 | TRBV5-1 | -
CASSTGTGAYEQYF | TGTGCCAGTAGTACCGGGACAGGGGCCTACGAGCAGTACTTC | - | TRBJ2-7 | TRBV19 | TRBD1
CASSPRPGRGRGYEQYF | TGTGCCAGCTCACCACGACCGGGTAGGGGGCGAGGATACGAGCAGTACTTC | - | TRBJ2-7 | TRBV18 | TRBD1
CASSFGQYTYGYTF | TGTGCCAGCAGCTTCGGTCAATATACCTATGGCTACACCTTC | once | TRBJ1-2 | TRBV5-4 | -
CASSVALTGSGNTIYF | TGTGCCAGCAGCGTAGCTTTGACAGGGTCTGGAAACACCATATATTTT | - | TRBJ1-3 | TRBV9 | TRBD1
CASSLVATGELFF | TGTGCCAGCAGTTTAGTGGCCACCGGGGAGCTGTTTTTT | - | TRBJ2-2 | TRBV27 | -